The 27 T cell receptor beta chains listed next were all sequenced from one sample in a study of shared clonotypes between healthy human individuals (dated by TCRdb to the early 2020s). The library relied on the immunoSEQ multiplex PCR assay. Here the immuneACCESS table is served through TCRdb, limited to in-frame sequences with V and J called. Missing clones are a known gap in these copies; in checked studies unresolved V genes cover under half, and the rest lacks a known reason. The sample table records approximately 2.5 million clones; about 92% of these occur just once. The top ten clones comprise roughly 0.14% of the sample. The sequenced sample was naive CD4+ T cells sorted from blood. The sample's cell subset or site, from its label and the paper: CD45RA+ positively selected. The source of these receptors is a man aged 18 to 29 in good health.

The chain uses TRBV5-1 and TRBJ2-1, with 13 positions matching TRBD2. Looked up from germline, CDR1 is SGHRS and CDR2 is YFSETQ. V lost 0 bases and J lost 7; bases outside the gene matches: 4. This CDR3 is 16 amino acids long. The CDR3 sequence: CASSLVGTSGVNEQFF. The CDR3 nucleotides read TGCGCCAGCAGCTTGGTCGGGACTAGCGGGGTAAATGAGCAGTTCTTC.

In DNA, the CDR3 is TGTGCCAGCAGCTCACCCGGGATAGAGACCCAGTACTTC. Translated, it gives CASSSPGIETQYF. The chain employs TRBV7-9 and TRBJ2-5; tentatively, D is TRBD2 (5 bases). CDR1 SEHNR and CDR2 FQNEAQ come from the germline V gene (reference sequence). This CDR3 region has 13 residues. V gave up 4 bases and J gave up 4 bases, with 10 bases separating them.

V gene TRBV6-5 combines with J gene TRBJ1-2; possibly TRBD1 for D (6 bases). V was trimmed by 6 bases and J by 7 bases, leaving 18 bases between them. This CDR3 has 14 residues. In germline, CDR1 is MNHEY, CDR2 SVGAGI. The CDR3 DNA sequence: TGTGCCAGCAGCCGCGGGGTAGGGGGAGGTGGCTACACCTTC. It yields the protein CASSRGVGGGGYTF.

This clone has only one observation. The chain combines TRBV4-1 with TRBJ2-3; maybe TRBD2 (5 bases). The V gene lost 0 bases and the J gene lost 4 bases, with 8 bases spanning the gap. The CDR3 covers 14 residues. Germline V CDR1 and CDR2: MGHRA, YSYEKL. Here the CDR3 DNA reads TGCGCCAGCAGCCAAGAGGCGGGCCCAGATACGCAGTATTTT. The encoded protein is CASSQEAGPDTQYF.

Concerning this clone: Other DNA sequences within the sample encode an identical CDR3. J is TRBJ2-1 and V is TRBV9; 11 nucleotides align to TRBD1. The CDR3 contains 15 residues. V lost 3 bases and J lost 3; bases outside the gene matches: 2. Germline V gene sequence: CDR1 SGDLS, CDR2 YYNGEE. For the CDR3, the DNA is TGTGCCAGCAGCGCCGGGACAGGGGGCTACAATGAGCAGTTCTTC. Residues: CASSAGTGGYNEQFF.

The chain joins TRBV16 to TRBJ2-7; 8 nucleotides line up with TRBD1. This CDR3 has 16 amino acids. V shed 0 bases and J 0 bases; nucleotides not matched to a gene: 4. Germline CDR1 reads KGHSY; CDR2 reads FQNENV. In DNA, the CDR3 is TGTGCCAGCAGCCAATCGTTAGACAGGGGCTCCTACGAGCAGTACTTC. Translated: CASSQSLDRGSYEQYF.

The gene calls are TRBV7-9 and TRBJ1-2, with a weak D call TRBD1 (6 bases). Trimming stripped 2 bases from V and 14 bases from J, with 18 bases between. This CDR3 comprises 13 residues. In germline, CDR1 is SEHNR, CDR2 FQNEAQ (reference sequence). CDR3 region: CASSLSVLQGYTF. For the CDR3, the DNA is TGTGCCAGCAGCTTATCCGTGCTACAGGGATATACCTTC.

This chain connects TRBV29-1 to TRBJ2-7; 7 bases fit TRBD1. Trimming took 0 bases from V and 3 from J; bases not matched to a gene: 5. The V gene's germline CDR1 is SQVTM and CDR2 ANQGSEA. The CDR3 is 14 amino acids. CDR3 protein: CSVEDPGGDYEQYF. CDR3 DNA sequence: TGCAGCGTTGAAGATCCAGGGGGAGACTACGAGCAGTACTTC.

V gene TRBV11-2 combines with J gene TRBJ2-7, with TRBD1 as a possible D gene (5 bases). Per germline, CDR1 SGHAT and CDR2 FQNNGV. Trimming cost V 4 bases and J 6 bases, with 19 bases left between them. The CDR3 has 15 residues. CDR3 sequence (DNA): TGTGCCAGCAGCTGGTCAACAGGTACCGGGTCCGAGCAGTACTTC. It is translated as CASSWSTGTGSEQYF. Complete variable domain (other parts from reference TRBV11-2 and TRBJ2-7): EAGVAQSPRYKIIEKRQSVAFWCNPISGHATLYWYQQILGQGPKLLIQFQNNGVVDDSQLPKDRFSAERLKGVDSTLKIQPAKLEDSAVYLCASSWSTGTGSEQYFGPGTRLTVT.

This chain connects TRBV9 to TRBJ1-3, with TRBD1 identical over 7 bases. The CDR3 runs 13 residues. With V trimmed by 2 bases and J by 8 bases, 4 bases remained unmatched. Germline V lookup: CDR1 SGDLS, CDR2 YYNGEE. The DNA of the CDR3 is TGTGCCAGCAGCGTTGACAGGGTAGACACCATATATTTT. This codes for CASSVDRVDTIYF.

V gene TRBV6-1 combines with J gene TRBJ2-7; 8 nucleotides align to TRBD1. V trimming: 6 bases; J trimming: 3 bases; junction bases outside the gene matches: 4. Germline values: CDR1 MNHNS, CDR2 SASEGT. The CDR3 is 13 amino acids. CDR3 nucleotide sequence: TGTGCCAGCAGCTCGGGACAGGACTACGAGCAGTACTTC. Protein sequence: CASSSGQDYEQYF.

The V and J genes are TRBV6-6 and TRBJ1-3; a possible D gene is TRBD1 (6 bases). The CDR3 extends over 14 amino acids. Germline V gene sequence: CDR1 MNHNY, CDR2 SVGAGI (reference sequence). V dropped 2 bases and J dropped 6 bases, with 11 bases sitting between them. CDR3 sequence reads: CASSYGTGSNTIYF. The CDR3 DNA follows: TGTGCCAGCAGTTACGGTACAGGGTCAAACACCATATATTTT.

The chain carries TRBV7-9 and TRBJ1-2; TRBD1 matches at 9 bases. The trim removed 3 bases at V and 6 bases at J, leaving 8 bases unmatched. Germline V gene lookup returns CDR1 SEHNR and CDR2 FQNEAQ (reference sequence). The CDR3 is 15 amino acids. The CDR3 nucleotides are TGTGCCAGCAGCTTCCAGGGACAGGGCTTCGATGGCTACACCTTC. Protein sequence: CASSFQGQGFDGYTF.

The chain is built from TRBV5-6 and TRBJ2-2, with 13 bases that match TRBD2. The CDR3 loop spans 17 amino acids. CDR1 and CDR2 from the germline V gene are SGHDT and YYEEEE. V shed 2 bases and J 1 base; nucleotides not matched to a gene: 2. In DNA, the CDR3 is TGTGCCAGCAGCTTCGGACTAGCGGGGGAGAACACCGGGGAGCTGTTTTTT. It yields the protein CASSFGLAGENTGELFF. The variable domain in full, completed from reference TRBV5-6 and TRBJ2-2, reads DAGVTQSPTHLIKTRGQQVTLRCSPKSGHDTVSWYQQALGQGPQFIFQYYEEEERQRGNFPDRFSGHQFPNYSSELNVNALLLGDSALYLCASSFGLAGENTGELFFGEGSRLTVL.

CDR3 sequence: CATGSGANVLTF. The CDR3 DNA is TGTGCCACAGGCTCTGGGGCCAACGTCCTGACTTTC. V and J are TRBV30 and TRBJ2-6; D may be TRBD1 (5 bases). The CDR3 spans 12 residues. V was cut by 8 bases and J by 0 bases, with 5 bases left in between. Germline CDR1 reads GTSNPN; CDR2 reads SVGIG (reference sequence).

The chain recombines TRBV4-1 with TRBJ2-1; 14 nucleotides line up with TRBD2. The CDR3 runs 20 residues. The J segment lost 5 bases and the V segment lost 3 bases, leaving 15 bases of the junction unmatched. Germline CDR1 MGHRA, CDR2 YSYEKL. The CDR3 DNA follows: TGCGCCAGCAGCCACGCCGGGACTAGCGGGAGTTGGGGACCCGACAATGAGCAGTTCTTC. Amino acids: CASSHAGTSGSWGPDNEQFF.

The chain carries TRBV5-1 and TRBJ2-1; tentative D call: TRBD1 (5 bases). Germline V gene data show CDR1 as SGHRS and CDR2 as YFSETQ. This CDR3 comprises 12 residues. The V end lost 1 base, the J end lost 12 bases, and 11 bases lay between the germline ends. Written as DNA, the CDR3 is TGCGCCAGCAGCTTGAAGGGGTGGGGGCAGTTCTTC. It yields the protein CASSLKGWGQFF. The full variable domain, rest sourced from reference TRBV5-1 and TRBJ2-1, is KAGVTQTPRYLIKTRGQQVTLSCSPISGHRSVSWYQQTPGQGLQFLFEYFSETQRNKGNFPGRFSGRQFSNSRSEMNVSTLELGDSALYLCASSLKGWGQFFGPGTRLTVL.

V and J are TRBV19 and TRBJ2-6; D is possibly TRBD1 or TRBD2 (5 bases each). This CDR3 is built from 15 residues. V was shortened by 7 bases and J by 4 bases, with 14 bases between the two germline ends. Germline V gene lookup returns CDR1 LNHDA and CDR2 SQIVND (reference sequence). The CDR3 spells CASKIPGTGANVLTF. The DNA for the CDR3 is TGTGCCAGTAAGATACCAGGGACCGGGGCCAACGTCCTGACTTTC.

This clone was counted a single time. The rearrangement joins TRBV7-2 to TRBJ1-5, with D tentatively TRBD1 (6 bases). Germline loops: CDR1 SGHTA, CDR2 FQGNSA. V dropped 5 bases and J dropped 1 base, with 12 bases sitting between them. The CDR3 totals 15 residues. In DNA, the CDR3 is TGTGCCAGCAGCGACGGACAGATCAGCAATCAGCCCCAGCATTTT. Residues: CASSDGQISNQPQHF. The whole variable domain, remainder taken from reference TRBV7-2 and TRBJ1-5, is GAGVSQSPSNKVTEKGKDVELRCDPISGHTALYWYRQSLGQGLEFLIYFQGNSAPDKSGLPSDRFSAERTGGSVSTLTIQRTQQEDSAVYLCASSDGQISNQPQHFGDGTRLSIL.

The CDR3: CASSGAVQETQYF. The DNA of the CDR3 is TGTGCCAGCTCGGGGGCCGTACAAGAGACCCAGTACTTC. The V gene is TRBV18, the J gene TRBJ2-5; TRBD1 might be the D (6 bases). Germline lookup yields CDR1 KGHSH and CDR2 LQKENI. V was shortened by 6 bases and J by 2 bases, with 10 bases between the two germline ends. CDR3 size: 13 residues.

In nucleotides, the CDR3 is TGCGCCAGCAGCCAAGACCTACGACAGGGAGGAAGTAACTATGGCTACACCTTC. It specifies CASSQDLRQGGSNYGYTF. The chain is built from TRBV4-1 and TRBJ1-2; 7 nucleotides agree with TRBD1. The ends lost 0 bases at V and 1 base at J; junction bases unmatched: 11. The CDR3 spans 18 residues. From germline, CDR1 is MGHRA and CDR2 YSYEKL.

The chain joins TRBV7-2 to TRBJ2-1, with D unclear. The CDR3 length is 16 residues. V lost 3 bases and J lost 7, with 19 bases in between. Germline CDR1 SGHTA, CDR2 FQGNSA. The CDR3 DNA reads as TGTGCCAGCAGCTTTTTTGGTGTTGGAGAAAGTAATGAGCAGTTCTTC. It translates to CASSFFGVGESNEQFF.

This clone was picked up one time. This chain connects TRBV7-9 to TRBJ1-5; TRBD1 aligns across 7 bases. V was clipped by 3 bases and J by 6 bases; unmatched bases: 5. The germline gives CDR1 SEHNR, CDR2 FQNEAQ (reference sequence). The CDR3 consists of 14 residues. CDR3 region: CASSFEGGGQPQHF. CDR3 bases: TGTGCCAGCAGCTTTGAAGGGGGCGGTCAGCCCCAGCATTTT.

This rearrangement joins TRBV11-2 to TRBJ2-6; 8 nucleotides agree with TRBD1. This CDR3 region has 15 residues. J was trimmed by 1 base and V by 11 bases; bases with no gene match: 7. Germline-derived CDR1 and CDR2 are SGHAT and FQNNGV. The CDR3 loop is CASRGQRSGANVLTF. CDR3 DNA sequence: TGTGCCTCCAGGGGGCAAAGATCTGGGGCCAACGTCCTGACTTTC.

On this clone itself: The sample contains more than one DNA sequence encoding this CDR3. V is TRBV18 and J is TRBJ1-2; the match to TRBD1 covers 7 bases. J gave up 6 bases and V 2 bases, and 3 bases lay outside the gene matches. This CDR3 has 13 amino acids. Germline V gene sequence: CDR1 KGHSH, CDR2 LQKENI. The CDR3 DNA sequence: TGTGCCAGCTCACCAACAGGGGAGAATGGCTACACCTTC. The encoded protein is CASSPTGENGYTF.

This chain links TRBV2 with TRBJ2-3, with 8 bases aligning to TRBD2. The length of the CDR3 is 14 residues. The germline CDR1 and CDR2 sequences are SNHLY and FYNNEI. The junction had 6 bases not matched to a gene; V was cut back by 6 bases and J by 4 bases. The CDR3 nucleotides read TGTGCCAGCAGGCGGGGGGCCGTCCCAGATACGCAGTATTTT. It is translated as CASRRGAVPDTQYF.

The chain employs TRBV18 and TRBJ1-2; TRBD1 aligns across 7 bases. The V and J ends lost 1 base and 4 bases, in that order; junction bases with no gene match: 9. The CDR3 loop spans 16 amino acids. Germline assignment: CDR1 KGHSH and CDR2 LQKENI. This CDR3 reads CASSPLTQGQGYGYTF. The DNA for the CDR3 is TGTGCCAGCTCACCACTGACACAGGGGCAAGGCTATGGCTACACCTTC.